The 26 T cell receptor beta chains below come from one sample, sequenced in a study of T cell changes during pregnancy in multiple sclerosis. The method was immunoSEQ multiplex PCR; TCRdb's version includes in-frame clones alone and lacks a portion of them. The sample lists about 46,000 clones; around 93% were seen once. The sample was CD8+ T cells from peripheral blood mononuclear cells, taken in the first trimester of pregnancy. Receptor source: a female donor with multiple sclerosis, enrolled in a pregnancy study.

The chain combines TRBV29-1 with TRBJ1-5; D perhaps matches TRBD1 (5 bases). Trimming pared 6 bases from V and 7 bases from J, leaving 10 bases between. The germline V gene has CDR1 SQVTM and CDR2 ANQGSEA. The CDR3 extends over 11 amino acids. CDR3 amino acids: CSVVGLQPQHF. CDR3 sequence (DNA): TGCAGCGTGGTGGGACTGCAGCCCCAGCATTTT.

The chain carries TRBV7-9 and TRBJ1-4; 8 bases align to TRBD1. V was pared by 3 bases and J by 8 bases, with 11 bases of the junction left unmatched. This CDR3 comprises 16 residues. Per germline, CDR1 SEHNR and CDR2 FQNEAQ (reference sequence). CDR3 coding DNA: TGTGCCAGCAGCTTCTTCCCGGGACAGGCGAAGGAAAAACTGTTTTTT. This translates into CASSFFPGQAKEKLFF.

J is TRBJ1-2 and V is TRBV9, with TRBD1 identical over 7 bases. Germline loops: CDR1 SGDLS, CDR2 YYNGEE. Trimming took 0 bases from V and 3 from J; bases not matched to a gene: 11. The CDR3 loop spans 17 amino acids. The CDR3 sequence: CASSVATGTVQHYGYTF. The CDR3 coding sequence is TGTGCCAGCAGCGTAGCTACGGGGACAGTCCAGCACTATGGCTACACCTTC.

The chain joins TRBV6-4 to TRBJ2-2; TRBD1 matches 8 bases. Germline V gene data show CDR1 as MRHNA and CDR2 as SNTAGT. V was clipped by 2 bases and J by 6 bases; unmatched bases: 5. This CDR3 has 15 amino acids. CDR3 coding DNA: TGTGCCAGCAGTGACCGGACAGGGCACGCCGGGGAGCTGTTTTTT. It yields the protein CASSDRTGHAGELFF.

The chain recombines TRBV6-1 with TRBJ1-1, with unresolved D. Per germline, CDR1 MNHNS and CDR2 SASEGT. The CDR3 is 15 amino acids. The V gene lost 2 bases and the J gene lost 5 bases, with 15 bases spanning the gap. The CDR3 region is CASSEFGVPGTEAFF. The CDR3, as DNA: TGTGCCAGCAGTGAATTTGGAGTTCCGGGGACTGAAGCTTTCTTT.

The chain employs TRBV7-8 and TRBJ2-5; no clear D. The V and J ends lost 4 bases and 0 bases respectively, with 6 bases between them. There are 13 residues in the CDR3. The germline V gene encodes CDR1 SGHVS and CDR2 FQNEAQ. The CDR3 protein is CASSSLNQETQYF. CDR3 nucleotide sequence: TGTGCCAGCAGCTCCCTAAACCAAGAGACCCAGTACTTC.

The chain combines TRBV4-3 with TRBJ2-7; perhaps TRBD2 as D (5 bases). Germline-derived CDR1 and CDR2 are LGHNA and YSLEER. The CDR3 sequence is 15 residues long. V lost 1 base and J lost 2, with 12 bases in between. In DNA, the CDR3 is TGCGCCAGCAGCCAAGGGAGGCCAAGAACCTACGAGCAGTACTTC. Translated: CASSQGRPRTYEQYF.

V and J are TRBV29-1 and TRBJ1-4, with 8 bases fitting TRBD1. Germline lookup yields CDR1 SQVTM and CDR2 ANQGSEA. Trimming took 7 bases from V and 5 from J; bases not matched to a gene: 6. This CDR3 region has 13 residues. In DNA, the CDR3 is TGCAGCGCCGGGACAGGAGGCAATGAAAAACTGTTTTTT. This sequence encodes CSAGTGGNEKLFF.

The chain uses TRBV6-1 and TRBJ1-2, with 8 bases that match TRBD1. Per the germline V gene, CDR1 is MNHNS and CDR2 is SASEGT. The CDR3 spans 14 residues. Trimming cost V 3 bases and J 8 bases; bases outside gene matches: 8. CDR3 protein: CASSELQGAEGYTF. Here the CDR3 DNA reads TGTGCCAGCAGTGAGCTCCAGGGGGCGGAGGGCTACACCTTC.

The chain employs TRBV4-1 and TRBJ1-4; the D is unclear. Trimming stripped 0 bases from V and 4 bases from J, with 9 bases between. This CDR3 has 15 residues. Germline lookup yields CDR1 MGHRA and CDR2 YSYEKL. The CDR3 nucleotides are TGCGCCAGCAGCCAAGAAGCGGTCCTTAATGAAAAACTGTTTTTT. Protein sequence: CASSQEAVLNEKLFF.

V and J are TRBV6-6 and TRBJ2-1; 9 bases agree with TRBD1. The length of the CDR3 is 14 residues. Germline values: CDR1 MNHNY, CDR2 SVGAGI (reference sequence). The V and J ends lost 5 bases and 2 bases, in that order; junction bases with no gene match: 1. The CDR3 DNA reads as TGTGCCAGCAGTAGACAGGGGGCCTACAATGAGCAGTTCTTC. It codes for CASSRQGAYNEQFF.

In its sample, this clone was seen once. The chain employs TRBV27 and TRBJ1-2; D gene ambiguous. The CDR3 is made up of 15 amino acids. V lost 3 bases, J lost 2 bases, and 13 bases lay in between. CDR1 MNHEY and CDR2 SMNVEV come from the germline V gene (reference sequence). CDR3: CASSFRGTENYGYTF. DNA of the CDR3: TGTGCCAGCAGTTTTAGAGGAACGGAAAACTATGGCTACACCTTC.

The rearrangement links TRBV29-1 to TRBJ2-7; D possibly corresponds to TRBD1 (6 bases). The CDR3 length is 15 residues. Germline CDR1 reads SQVTM; CDR2 reads ANQGSEA. Trimming left V 2 bases short and J 0 bases short, with 14 bases between. The CDR3 DNA follows: TGCAGCGTTGAATGGAGGACAGCCCTCTCCTACGAGCAGTACTTC. It is translated as CSVEWRTALSYEQYF.

The CDR3 loop reads CASSVSSGELFF. Written as DNA, the CDR3 is TGTGCCAGCAGCGTATCTTCCGGGGAGCTGTTTTTT. The J gene is TRBJ2-2, the V gene TRBV9; D gene unclear. V lost 1 base to trimming and J lost 6 bases, with 4 bases between them. Per the germline V gene, CDR1 is SGDLS and CDR2 is YYNGEE. The length of the CDR3 is 12 residues. Full variable domain (rest looked up from reference TRBV9 and TRBJ2-2): DSGVTQTPKHLITATGQRVTLRCSPRSGDLSVYWYQQSLDQGLQFLIQYYNGEERAKGNILERFSAQQFPDLHSELNLSSLELGDSALYFCASSVSSGELFFGEGSRLTVL.

This chain links TRBV27 with TRBJ2-7, with 8 bases matching TRBD1. The germline CDR1 and CDR2 sequences are MNHEY and SMNVEV (reference sequence). The CDR3 spans 12 residues. V lost 6 bases to trimming and J lost 5 bases; unmatched junction nucleotides: 3. The CDR3 bases are TGTGCCAGCAGACAGGGGGGCGACGAGCAGTACTTC. It is translated as CASRQGGDEQYF.

For the CDR3, the DNA is TGTGCCAGCAGTTTCCAACCCGGGACTAATCGATTCTTC. Protein product: CASSFQPGTNRFF. The chain has TRBV6-5 and TRBJ2-1, with 7 bases that match TRBD2. CDR1 is MNHEY and CDR2 is SVGAGI in the germline V gene. V lost 4 bases and J lost 16; bases outside the gene matches: 13. The CDR3 length is 13 residues.

The chain carries TRBV4-1 and TRBJ1-1, with D possibly matching TRBD1 (5 bases). V gave up 4 bases and J gave up 6 bases, with 12 bases separating them. The CDR3 is made up of 13 amino acids. Germline values: CDR1 MGHRA, CDR2 YSYEKL. CDR3 DNA sequence: TGCGCCAGCAGCCGCTCGGGGGGGGCTGAAGCTTTCTTT. Encoded protein: CASSRSGGAEAFF.

CDR3 amino acids: CASSLVDYEQYF. The CDR3 DNA follows: TGTGCCAGCAGCTTAGTAGACTACGAGCAGTACTTC. This sequence joins TRBV7-9 and TRBJ2-7; no clear D. CDR3 length: 12 residues. The V gene lost 1 base and the J gene lost 3 bases, with 4 bases spanning the gap. Germline CDR1 and CDR2: SEHNR and FQNEAQ (reference sequence). Supplemented by reference TRBV7-9 and TRBJ2-7, the full variable domain reads DTGVSQNPRHKITKRGQNVTFRCDPISEHNRLYWYRQTLGQGPEFLTYFQNEAQLEKSRLLSDRFSAERPKGSFSTLEIQRTEQGDSAMYLCASSLVDYEQYFGPGTRLTVT.

A remark on this clone: No DNA is shown, since the ends of the CDR3 on it are uncertain; the CDR3 is the one TCRdb lists. The rearrangement joins TRBV21-1 to TRBJ2-2; no check of the table's D call, TRBD1, against the DNA was made. TRBV21-1 is shown as a pseudogene. The CDR3 contains 16 residues when both ends are counted. CDR3 sequence reads: CASWALGAPSTGELFF.

This chain uses TRBV18 with TRBJ1-3; D perhaps matches TRBD1 (6 bases). V lost 8 bases, J lost 0 bases, and 14 bases lay in between. The CDR3 contains 15 residues. Germline lookup yields CDR1 KGHSH and CDR2 LQKENI. The CDR3 here is CASRARDNSGNTIYF. CDR3 in DNA: TGTGCCAGCCGGGCTAGGGACAACTCTGGAAACACCATATATTTT.

The chain recombines TRBV21-1 with TRBJ1-5; TRBD1 reflects the table's D call only, with no check against the DNA. TRBV21-1 counts as a pseudogene. This CDR3 is 16 amino acids long. The chain's CDR3 is CASSKDRQVSNQPQHF. CDR3 DNA sequence: TGTGCCAGCAGCAAAGACCGACAGGTTAGCAATCAGCCCCAGCATTTT.

The chain uses TRBV2 and TRBJ2-7; no firm D call. Germline CDR1 and CDR2: SNHLY and FYNNEI. Deletions cut 1 base from V and 5 bases from J, with 9 bases between. The CDR3 sequence is 13 residues long. In DNA form, the CDR3 reads TGTGCCAGCAGTGAAGGCACTCGAAACGAGCAGTACTTC. Residues: CASSEGTRNEQYF.

The V call is TRBV6-5, the J call TRBJ2-2; D is unclear. The CDR3 length is 14 residues. Germline CDR1 is MNHEY and CDR2 is SVGAGI. V lost 0 bases and J lost 3, with 5 bases in between. CDR3 DNA: TGTGCCAGCAGTTACTCTACATACACCGGGGAGCTGTTTTTT. It is translated as CASSYSTYTGELFF.

The chain carries TRBV9 and TRBJ1-4; D ambiguous. Trimming left V 3 bases short and J 3 bases short, with 12 bases between. CDR1 SGDLS and CDR2 YYNGEE come from the germline V gene. CDR3 length: 15 amino acids. CDR3 coding DNA: TGTGCCAGCAGCGAGGAGGGATTGCCTAATGAAAAACTGTTTTTT. Encoded protein: CASSEEGLPNEKLFF.

V and J are TRBV11-2 and TRBJ2-1; maybe TRBD2 (5 bases). This CDR3 region has 16 residues. The V end lost 0 bases, the J end lost 0 bases, and 9 bases lay between the germline ends. Germline-derived CDR1 and CDR2 are SGHAT and FQNNGV. The CDR3 sequence: CASSLESGSSYNEQFF. The CDR3 DNA reads as TGTGCCAGCAGCTTAGAAAGCGGTAGCTCCTACAATGAGCAGTTCTTC.

This clone was detected only once. The rearrangement links TRBV9 to TRBJ2-3; D is perhaps TRBD1 (6 bases). Germline V CDR1 and CDR2: SGDLS, YYNGEE. There are 15 residues in the CDR3. V was shortened by 0 bases and J by 2 bases, with 10 bases between the two germline ends. Here the CDR3 reads CASSVEGHNTDTQYF. The CDR3 DNA sequence: TGTGCCAGCAGCGTAGAGGGACACAACACAGATACGCAGTATTTT. The variable domain in full, with the rest retrieved from reference TRBV9 and TRBJ2-3, is DSGVTQTPKHLITATGQRVTLRCSPRSGDLSVYWYQQSLDQGLQFLIQYYNGEERAKGNILERFSAQQFPDLHSELNLSSLELGDSALYFCASSVEGHNTDTQYFGPGTRLTVL.